Listed below are T cell receptor beta chains from one sample, sequenced in a study of response to subunit inactivated influenza vaccine. TCRdb ran MiXCR on the RT-PCR reads and lists one entry per CDR3 protein. The sample carries about 540,000 distinct CDR3 sequences, under 25% recorded once. The same sample was also used in a study of T cells expressing NK-cell markers.

Sequenced material: CD4+ T cells sorted from PBMCs, taken 12 days after vaccination. The receptors here all came from a man aged 50-59 years who received an inactivated influenza vaccine. CDR3s include the opening cysteine and the closing phenylalanine or tryptophan. Each record gives: V gene, clone size, D gene, J gene, CDR3 protein, CDR3 DNA. D genes are given only for firm matches. Expanded clones get a size class; other rows say once, few or many, or leave the size out.

v_gene: TRBV29-1; abundance: .; d_gene: .; j_gene: TRBJ2-7; CDR3aa: CSVGSLADIHEQYF; CDR3nt: TGCAGCGTTGGTTCGCTAGCCGATATCCACGAGCAGTACTTC
v_gene: TRBV24-1; abundance: few; d_gene: TRBD1; j_gene: TRBJ2-1; CDR3aa: CATSDPGTGINEQFF; CDR3nt: TGTGCCACCAGTGACCCCGGGACAGGGATTAATGAGCAGTTCTTC
v_gene: TRBV20-1; abundance: .; d_gene: .; j_gene: TRBJ2-3; CDR3aa: CSARFPSTDTQYF; CDR3nt: TGCAGCGCTAGATTCCCTTCCACAGATACGCAGTATTTT
v_gene: TRBV7-8; abundance: few; d_gene: TRBD2; j_gene: TRBJ2-7; CDR3aa: CASSFSTSGKKSSYEQYF; CDR3nt: TGTGCCAGCAGCTTTTCGACTAGCGGGAAAAAGAGCTCCTACGAGCAGTACTTC
v_gene: TRBV29-1; abundance: .; d_gene: TRBD1; j_gene: TRBJ2-3; CDR3aa: CSVELGTGNTDTQYF; CDR3nt: TGCAGCGTTGAACTGGGGACAGGGAACACAGATACGCAGTATTTT
v_gene: TRBV27; abundance: few; d_gene: TRBD2; j_gene: TRBJ2-7; CDR3aa: CASCHVGTSNFVCYEQYF; CDR3nt: TGTGCCAGCTGTCATGTCGGGACTAGCAATTTTGTCTGCTACGAGCAGTACTTC
v_gene: TRBV4-2; abundance: few; d_gene: .; j_gene: TRBJ1-3; CDR3aa: CASSQEYGYSGNTIYF; CDR3nt: TGTGCCAGCAGCCAAGAATATGGATACTCTGGAAACACCATATATTTT
v_gene: TRBV6-5; abundance: .; d_gene: .; j_gene: TRBJ2-5; CDR3aa: CASSYTRTIRETQYF; CDR3nt: TGTGCCAGCAGTTACACGAGGACCATCAGGGAGACCCAGTACTTC
v_gene: TRBV12-3/TRBV12-4; abundance: .; d_gene: .; j_gene: TRBJ1-1; CDR3aa: CASSFARRGTEAFF; CDR3nt: TGTGCCAGCAGTTTTGCCCGGCGGGGCACTGAAGCTTTCTTT
v_gene: TRBV12-3/TRBV12-4; abundance: .; d_gene: .; j_gene: TRBJ1-1; CDR3aa: CASSTSRAQGYTEAFF; CDR3nt: TGTGCCAGCAGCACTAGCCGCGCTCAGGGGTACACTGAAGCTTTCTTT
v_gene: TRBV27; abundance: few; d_gene: TRBD1; j_gene: TRBJ1-2; CDR3aa: CASSPGWDRRYGYTF; CDR3nt: TGTGCCAGCAGTCCAGGTTGGGACAGACGCTATGGCTACACCTTC
v_gene: TRBV6-5; abundance: .; d_gene: TRBD2; j_gene: TRBJ2-1; CDR3aa: CASSYSTSGGVYDEQFF; CDR3nt: TGTGCCAGCAGTTACTCGACTAGCGGGGGGGTTTACGATGAGCAGTTCTTC
v_gene: TRBV7-9; abundance: .; d_gene: TRBD1; j_gene: TRBJ1-3; CDR3aa: CASSLMTGLNSGNTIYF; CDR3nt: TGTGCCAGCAGCTTAATGACAGGGCTCAACTCTGGAAACACCATATATTTT
v_gene: TRBV9; abundance: few; d_gene: .; j_gene: TRBJ2-1; CDR3aa: CASSALVSSYNEQFF; CDR3nt: TGTGCCAGCAGCGCACTGGTGAGCTCCTACAATGAGCAGTTCTTC